Detailed here is one T cell receptor beta chain. Its specificity is unknown. This specimen comes from a study of OX40 agonist ivuxolimab in advanced cancers. In the study overall: Ivuxolimab was delivered to patients intravenously every 2 weeks at doses spanning 0.01 to 10 mg/kg. Hepatocellular carcinoma, melanoma, renal cell or head and neck cancer affected the dose-escalation patients.

Sequenced by immunoSEQ multiplex PCR; TCRdb stores in-frame clones only, minus some. The table lists around 62,000 clones, about 83% of them singletons. Whole-study results and caveats: Normalized expansion of T-cell clones was also low for some nonresponders.

The CDR3 is made up of 13 amino acids. Trimming removed 7 bases from V and 6 bases from J, with 16 bases in between. Germline assignment: CDR1 SGHRS and CDR2 YFSETQ. V gene TRBV5-1 combines with J gene TRBJ1-2, with D possibly matching TRBD1 (5 bases). This TCR came from an adult with an advanced solid tumor such as melanoma, head and neck, liver or kidney cancer. The specimen comprised CD4+ or CD8+ T cells sorted from blood, sampled in a trial of the OX40 agonist ivuxolimab. The CDR3 is CASSGTGVDGYTF. The CDR3 nucleotides read TGCGCCAGCTCTGGGACGGGGGTTGATGGCTACACCTTC.